This T cell receptor (beta chain) was sequenced for a study of blood T cells in healthy people across ages. Trimming pared 6 bases from V and 0 bases from J, leaving 11 bases between. The germline gives CDR1 MDHEN, CDR2 SYDVKM. The CDR3 loop spans 15 amino acids. Then a second PCR, running roughly 7 to 12 cycles, was carried out with a sample-barcoded 5' primer and a J-beta primer mix. A template-switch adaptor that had 12 random nucleotides put a tag on each cDNA molecule. Using its own MiXCR run on the 5' RACE reads, TCRdb lists one record per CDR3 protein. The sample has 800,000 to 1,300,000 distinct CDR3 sequences, about 23% seen once. Another study also made use of these data, one on T cells of mothers and their children.

The sample consisted of blood. The TCR sequence derives from a girl aged 2-10 years in good health. V is TRBV28 and J is TRBJ1-4; D not resolved. In DNA, the CDR3 is TGTGCCAGCAGGAACGGGGTTGCAACTAATGAAAAACTGTTTTTT. The encoded protein is CASRNGVATNEKLFF.